Shown below are 21 T cell receptor beta chains from a single sample sequenced in a study of Graves' ophthalmopathy and Graves' hyperthyroidism. From RNA, the CDR3 regions of TCR beta chains were amplified and sequenced. HTBI-primed RT-PCR formed the first round, and a multiplex PCR formed the second. MiXCR, applied by TCRdb to the multiplex PCR reads, yields one record per CDR3 protein. The sample carries fewer than 650,000 distinct CDR3 sequences, 22% recorded once. What was sequenced was peripheral blood. These receptors were collected from a woman under 30 with stable Graves' hyperthyroidism. Some clones in this sample may be carry-over from other donors' samples.

The genes are TRBV7-2 and TRBJ2-7; 9 bases line up with TRBD1. With V trimmed by 5 bases and J by 6 bases, 11 bases remained unmatched. Germline V CDR1 and CDR2: SGHTA, FQGNSA. CDR3 length: 15 residues. The CDR3 protein is CASSRREGQGSEQYF. The CDR3 nucleotides read TGTGCCAGCAGCCGCCGCGAGGGACAGGGCAGCGAGCAGTACTTC.

Many counts were recorded for this clonotype. The chain recombines TRBV28 with TRBJ2-7; 10 bases align to TRBD1. The germline gives CDR1 MDHEN, CDR2 SYDVKM. Trimming at V came to 6 bases and at J to 6 bases, leaving 8 bases not matched to a gene. The CDR3 contains 14 residues. In DNA, the CDR3 is TGTGCCAGCAGCGACAGGGGGCTTGTAGTCGAGCAGTACTTC. It yields the protein CASSDRGLVVEQYF.

This chain uses TRBV6-2 or TRBV6-3 with TRBJ2-7; D might be TRBD1 (5 bases). Deletions cut 9 bases from V and 5 bases from J, with 35 bases between. The CDR3 has 19 residues. Germline CDR1 MNHEY, CDR2 SVGEGT. As DNA, the CDR3 is TGTGCCAGTCAGGCCAGCAGCTCACCAGGGCAGGCGGCGACTCACGAGCAGTACTTC. It is translated as CASQASSSPGQAATHEQYF.

The chain has TRBV19 and TRBJ1-6; D unresolved. Deletions cut 5 bases from V and 8 bases from J, with 10 bases between. This CDR3 region has 13 residues. Germline values: CDR1 LNHDA, CDR2 SQIVND (reference sequence). The CDR3 region has the DNA TGTGCCAGTAGTGAAGGATATTATTCACCCCTCCACTTT. This codes for CASSEGYYSPLHF.

This clonotype was counted many times. The chain has TRBV20-1 and TRBJ2-7, with 12 bases fitting TRBD2. J lost 3 bases, V lost 7 bases, and 7 bases had no gene match. CDR1 and CDR2 (germline): DFQATT, SNEGSKA (reference sequence). There are 14 residues in the CDR3. CDR3 residues: CSGTSGISGYEQYF. In DNA, the CDR3 is TGCAGTGGGACTAGCGGGATATCGGGCTACGAGCAGTACTTC.

This clonotype appeared many times. This chain links TRBV6-5 with TRBJ2-7, with 7 bases identical to TRBD1. Trimming cost V 2 bases and J 4 bases; bases outside gene matches: 14. The CDR3 runs to 17 residues. Germline V gene sequence: CDR1 MNHEY, CDR2 SVGAGI. The CDR3 DNA reads TGTGCCAGCAGTTACGTCCCCGTTACCGACAGGGATTACGAGCAGTACTTC. Amino acids: CASSYVPVTDRDYEQYF.

This clonotype appeared many times. The chain has TRBV11-2 and TRBJ2-5, with D tentatively TRBD1 (5 bases). The CDR3 has 14 residues. The V end was cut by 5 bases, the J end by 2 bases, with 12 bases between. Germline CDR1 reads SGHAT; CDR2 reads FQNNGV. The CDR3 region is CASSPGHLQETQYF. CDR3 nucleotide sequence: TGTGCCAGCAGCCCCGGACACCTTCAAGAGACCCAGTACTTC.

The rearrangement links TRBV12-3 or TRBV12-4 to TRBJ1-2; 7 positions match TRBD1. This CDR3 is built from 14 residues. Trimming removed 2 bases from V and 7 bases from J; junction bases left unmatched: 7. CDR3: CASSLYRGQGGYTF. CDR3 DNA: TGTGCCAGCAGTTTATACAGGGGTCAAGGTGGCTACACCTTC.

Concerning this clonotype: Since a much larger clone is just one base distant, this may be a read error. The gene calls are TRBV7-3 and TRBJ1-1; TRBD1 is a possible D gene (6 bases). There are 13 residues in the CDR3. Per germline, CDR1 SGHTA and CDR2 FQGTGA. This chain's CDR3 is CACSEFRGTEAFF. For the CDR3, the DNA is TGTGCCTGCAGCGAGTTCAGGGGAACTGAAGCTTTCTTT.

This clonotype was observed many times. The chain carries TRBV30 and TRBJ1-5, with 9 positions matching TRBD1. The V gene's germline CDR1 is GTSNPN and CDR2 SVGIG (reference sequence). With 2 bases clipped from V and 2 bases from J, the junction kept 10 bases outside the gene matches. This CDR3 has 17 amino acids. The CDR3 DNA follows: TGTGCCTGGAGTTGGGGACAGGGAGTCCCTGGCAATCAGCCCCAGCATTTT. Translating gives CAWSWGQGVPGNQPQHF.

This clonotype has at least ten counts. V is TRBV12-3 or TRBV12-4 and J is TRBJ1-2; D might be TRBD1 (6 bases). The CDR3 loop spans 14 amino acids. V gave up 4 bases and J gave up 2 bases, with 11 bases separating them. CDR3 amino acids: CASSSQGGNYGYTF. The CDR3 DNA follows: TGTGCCAGCAGTTCACAGGGAGGCAACTATGGCTACACCTTC.

In this sample, this clonotype turned up many times. V gene TRBV5-1 combines with J gene TRBJ1-2; D may be TRBD1 (5 bases). Trimming removed 1 base from V and 2 bases from J, with 12 bases in between. Per germline, CDR1 SGHRS and CDR2 YFSETQ. The CDR3 is 15 residues long. The CDR3 bases are TGCGCCAGCAGCTTGCCAGACAGACTAAACTATGGCTACACCTTC. This translates into CASSLPDRLNYGYTF.

This clonotype was seen ten or more times. The chain carries TRBV5-1 and TRBJ2-2; D ambiguous. CDR3 length: 15 residues. CDR1 is SGHRS and CDR2 is YFSETQ in the germline V gene. V was trimmed by 0 bases and J by 1 base, leaving 7 bases between them. The CDR3 region is CASSLAQENTGELFF. As DNA, the CDR3 is TGCGCCAGCAGCTTGGCACAAGAGAACACCGGGGAGCTGTTTTTT.

This clonotype has a count of ten or more. This rearrangement joins TRBV5-1 to TRBJ2-5, with 10 bases that match TRBD2. The trim removed 7 bases at V and 1 base at J, leaving 7 bases unmatched. Germline loops: CDR1 SGHRS, CDR2 YFSETQ. The CDR3 contains 15 residues. CDR3 sequence reads: CASRGTSALQETQYF. CDR3 nucleotide sequence: TGCGCCAGCCGGGGGACTAGCGCCCTCCAAGAGACCCAGTACTTC.

This clonotype was seen many times. The V call is TRBV7-9, the J call TRBJ1-1; 7 bases map to TRBD1. The germline V gene encodes CDR1 SEHNR and CDR2 FQNEAQ (reference sequence). J was trimmed by 7 bases and V by 5 bases; bases with no gene match: 4. The CDR3 is made up of 12 amino acids. CDR3 loop: CASSRGGSEAFF. Written as DNA, the CDR3 is TGTGCCAGCAGCCGAGGGGGCAGTGAAGCTTTCTTT. The whole variable domain, filled in from reference TRBV7-9 and TRBJ1-1, reads DTGVSQNPRHKITKRGQNVTFRCDPISEHNRLYWYRQTLGQGPEFLTYFQNEAQLEKSRLLSDRFSAERPKGSFSTLEIQRTEQGDSAMYLCASSRGGSEAFFGQGTRLTVV.

This clonotype was recorded many times. The rearrangement joins TRBV9 to TRBJ1-1, with 7 positions matching TRBD1. Germline V gene sequence: CDR1 SGDLS, CDR2 YYNGEE. Losses at the gene ends were 1 base for V and 0 bases for J; bases not matched to a gene: 3. This CDR3 has 15 residues. The CDR3 coding sequence is TGTGCCAGCAGCGTACTCGGGACAGTGAACACTGAAGCTTTCTTT. Protein product: CASSVLGTVNTEAFF.

The rearrangement joins TRBV6-5 to TRBJ1-1; TRBD1 matches 7 bases. Germline V lookup: CDR1 MNHEY, CDR2 SVGAGI. The J segment lost 2 bases and the V segment lost 2 bases, leaving 5 bases of the junction unmatched. CDR3 length: 15 amino acids. DNA for the CDR3: TGTGCCAGCAGTTACCTAGGGACAGAAAACACTGAAGCTTTCTTT. Its translation: CASSYLGTENTEAFF.

The chain carries TRBV4-3 and TRBJ1-5; possibly TRBD1 for D (5 bases). Germline V lookup: CDR1 LGHNA, CDR2 YSLEER. The length of the CDR3 is 15 residues. Trimming removed 1 base at V and 7 bases at J, with 14 bases between. The DNA of the CDR3 is TGCGCCAGCAGCCAAGGTTTCGGGGCGGGGCAGCCCCAGCATTTT. As protein: CASSQGFGAGQPQHF.

In the case of this clonotype: A much larger clone is a single base away; this may be a read error. Because it lacks the conserved phenylalanine or tryptophan at the end, this CDR3 is likely a read error. The chain links TRBV6-2 or TRBV6-3 to TRBJ1-5; D gene ambiguous. This CDR3 is built from 17 residues. Trimming stripped 6 bases from V and 3 bases from J, with 21 bases between. Germline CDR1 and CDR2: MNHEY and SVGEGT. The CDR3 reads CASRRRRVRAVNQPQHV. CDR3 DNA: TGTGCCAGCAGACGCCGACGGGTAAGGGCCGTCAATCAGCCCCAGCATGTT.

This chain links TRBV12-3 or TRBV12-4 with TRBJ2-7; 9 positions match TRBD1. V lost 6 bases and J lost 5; bases outside the gene matches: 5. The CDR3 length is 13 residues. CDR3 loop: CASSQQGAHEQYF. As DNA, the CDR3 is TGTGCCAGCAGCCAACAGGGGGCCCACGAGCAGTACTTC.

This clonotype was seen many times. The chain uses TRBV6-1 and TRBJ1-1; D unresolved. Looked up from germline, CDR1 is MNHNS and CDR2 is SASEGT. V lost 0 bases and J lost 1, with 15 bases in between. This CDR3 has 17 residues. CDR3 sequence reads: CASSEAGWWSQNTEAFF. The CDR3 DNA reads TGTGCCAGCAGTGAAGCGGGTTGGTGGTCTCAGAACACTGAAGCTTTCTTT.